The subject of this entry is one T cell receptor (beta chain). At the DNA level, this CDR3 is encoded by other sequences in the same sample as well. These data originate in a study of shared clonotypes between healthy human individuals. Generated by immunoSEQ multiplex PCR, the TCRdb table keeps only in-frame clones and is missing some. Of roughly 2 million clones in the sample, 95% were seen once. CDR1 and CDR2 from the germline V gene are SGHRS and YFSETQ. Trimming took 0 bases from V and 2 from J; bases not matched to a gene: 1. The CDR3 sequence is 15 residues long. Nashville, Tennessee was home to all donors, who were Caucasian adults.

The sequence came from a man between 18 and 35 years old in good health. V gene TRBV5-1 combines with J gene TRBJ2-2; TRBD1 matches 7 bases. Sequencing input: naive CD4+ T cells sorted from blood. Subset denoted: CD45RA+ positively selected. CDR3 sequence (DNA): TGCGCCAGCAGCTTGGAGGGGGCCAACACCGGGGAGCTGTTTTTT. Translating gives CASSLEGANTGELFF.